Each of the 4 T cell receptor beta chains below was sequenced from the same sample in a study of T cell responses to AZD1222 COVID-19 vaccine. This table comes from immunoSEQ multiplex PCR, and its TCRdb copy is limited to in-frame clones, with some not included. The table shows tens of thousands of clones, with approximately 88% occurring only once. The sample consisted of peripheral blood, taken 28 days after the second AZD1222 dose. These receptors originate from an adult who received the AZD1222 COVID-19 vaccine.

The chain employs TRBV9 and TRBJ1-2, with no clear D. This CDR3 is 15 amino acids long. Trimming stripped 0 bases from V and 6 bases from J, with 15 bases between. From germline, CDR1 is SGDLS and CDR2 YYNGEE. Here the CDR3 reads CASSVAGSGRDGYTF. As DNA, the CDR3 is TGTGCCAGCAGCGTAGCCGGCTCTGGTCGAGATGGCTACACCTTC.

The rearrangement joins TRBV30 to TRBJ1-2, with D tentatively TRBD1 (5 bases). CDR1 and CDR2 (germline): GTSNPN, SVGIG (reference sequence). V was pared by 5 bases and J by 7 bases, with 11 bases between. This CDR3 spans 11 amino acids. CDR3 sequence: CAWSGMGGYTF. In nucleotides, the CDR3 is TGTGCCTGGTCAGGGATGGGTGGCTACACCTTC.

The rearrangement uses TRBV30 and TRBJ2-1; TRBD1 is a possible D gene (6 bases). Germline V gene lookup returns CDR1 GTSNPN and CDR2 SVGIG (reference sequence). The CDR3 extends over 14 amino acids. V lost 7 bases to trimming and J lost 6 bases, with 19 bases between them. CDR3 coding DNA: TGTGCCTCACAAAACACAGGGTTAGGCAATGAGCAGTTCTTC. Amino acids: CASQNTGLGNEQFF.

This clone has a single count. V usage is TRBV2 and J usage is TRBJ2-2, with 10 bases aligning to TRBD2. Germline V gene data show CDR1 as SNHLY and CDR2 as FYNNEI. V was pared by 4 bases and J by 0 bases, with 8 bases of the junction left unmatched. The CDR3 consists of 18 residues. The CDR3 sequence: CASSVKRGGISNTGELFF. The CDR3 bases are TGTGCCAGCAGTGTTAAGCGGGGGGGCATCTCGAACACCGGGGAGCTGTTTTTT. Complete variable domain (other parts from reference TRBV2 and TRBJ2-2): EPEVTQTPSHQVTQMGQEVILRCVPISNHLYFYWYRQILGQKVEFLVSFYNNEISEKSEIFDDQFSVERPDGSNFTLKIRSTKLEDSAMYFCASSVKRGGISNTGELFFGEGSRLTVL.